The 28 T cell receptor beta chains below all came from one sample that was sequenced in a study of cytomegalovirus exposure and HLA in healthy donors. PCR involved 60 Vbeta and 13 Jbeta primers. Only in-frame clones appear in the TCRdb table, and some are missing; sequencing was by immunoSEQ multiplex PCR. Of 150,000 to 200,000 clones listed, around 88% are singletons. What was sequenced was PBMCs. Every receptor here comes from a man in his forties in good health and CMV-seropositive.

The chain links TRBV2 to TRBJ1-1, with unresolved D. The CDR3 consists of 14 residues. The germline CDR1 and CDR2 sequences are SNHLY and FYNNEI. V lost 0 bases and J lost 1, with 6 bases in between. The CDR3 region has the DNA TGTGCCAGCAGTGAAGCTATTCCGAACACTGAAGCTTTCTTT. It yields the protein CASSEAIPNTEAFF.

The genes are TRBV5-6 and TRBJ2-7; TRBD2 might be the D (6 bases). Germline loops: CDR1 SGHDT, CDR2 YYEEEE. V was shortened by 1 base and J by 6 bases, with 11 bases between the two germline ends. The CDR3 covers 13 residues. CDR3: CASSLPGSSEQYF. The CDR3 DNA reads TGTGCCAGCAGCTTGCCCGGGAGTAGCGAGCAGTACTTC.

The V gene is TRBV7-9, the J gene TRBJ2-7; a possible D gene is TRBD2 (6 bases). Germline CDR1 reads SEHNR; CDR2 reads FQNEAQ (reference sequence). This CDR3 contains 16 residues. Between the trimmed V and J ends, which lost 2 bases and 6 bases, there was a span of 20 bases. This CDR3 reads CASSLWGGASVPEQYF. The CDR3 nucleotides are TGTGCCAGCAGCTTATGGGGAGGCGCTTCCGTTCCCGAGCAGTACTTC. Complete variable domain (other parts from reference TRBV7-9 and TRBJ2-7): DTGVSQNPRHKITKRGQNVTFRCDPISEHNRLYWYRQTLGQGPEFLTYFQNEAQLEKSRLLSDRFSAERPKGSFSTLEIQRTEQGDSAMYLCASSLWGGASVPEQYFGPGTRLTVT.

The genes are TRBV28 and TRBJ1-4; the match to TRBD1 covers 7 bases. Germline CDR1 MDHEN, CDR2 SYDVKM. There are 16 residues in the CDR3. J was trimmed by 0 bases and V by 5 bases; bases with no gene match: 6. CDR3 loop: CASSPGQFATNEKLFF. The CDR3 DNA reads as TGTGCCAGCAGTCCGGGACAGTTTGCAACTAATGAAAAACTGTTTTTT.

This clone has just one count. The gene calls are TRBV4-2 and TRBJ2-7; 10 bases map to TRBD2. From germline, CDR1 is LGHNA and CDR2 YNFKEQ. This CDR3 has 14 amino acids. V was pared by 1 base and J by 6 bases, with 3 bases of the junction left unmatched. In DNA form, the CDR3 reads TGTGCCAGCAGCCAAGGACCTAGCGGGAGCGAGCAGTACTTC. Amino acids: CASSQGPSGSEQYF.

CDR3 coding DNA: TGTGCCTCGAGAGCTGGGACTAACCAAGAGACCCAGTACTTC. Translation gives CASRAGTNQETQYF. The V gene is TRBV10-3, the J gene TRBJ2-5; 7 bases agree with TRBD2. V was pared by 11 bases and J by 0 bases, with 9 bases of the junction left unmatched. Germline V gene sequence: CDR1 ENHRY, CDR2 SYGVKD. This CDR3 has 14 amino acids.

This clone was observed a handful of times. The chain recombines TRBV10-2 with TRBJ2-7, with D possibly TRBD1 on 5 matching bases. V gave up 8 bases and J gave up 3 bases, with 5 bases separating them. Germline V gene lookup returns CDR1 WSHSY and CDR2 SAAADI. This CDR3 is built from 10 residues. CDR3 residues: CASGHYEQYF. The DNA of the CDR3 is TGCGCCAGCGGACACTACGAGCAGTACTTC.

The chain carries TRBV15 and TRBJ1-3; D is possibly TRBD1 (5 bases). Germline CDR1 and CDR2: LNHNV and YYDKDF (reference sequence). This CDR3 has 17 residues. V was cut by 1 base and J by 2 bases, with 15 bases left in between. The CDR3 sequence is CATSRVRLGETGNTIYF. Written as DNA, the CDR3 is TGTGCCACCAGCAGAGTTAGGTTAGGGGAAACTGGAAACACCATATATTTT.

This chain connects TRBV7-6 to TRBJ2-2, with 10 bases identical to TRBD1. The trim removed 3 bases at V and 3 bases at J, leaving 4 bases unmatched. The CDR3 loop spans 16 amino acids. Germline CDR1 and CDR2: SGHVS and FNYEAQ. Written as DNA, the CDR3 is TGTGCCAGCAGCTTCGGGACAGGGGTTGACACCGGGGAGCTGTTTTTT. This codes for CASSFGTGVDTGELFF.

In DNA form, the CDR3 reads TGTGCCAGCAGCTCAACAGGGGGCCAGGAGACCCAGTACTTC. It translates to CASSSTGGQETQYF. This chain links TRBV11-2 with TRBJ2-5, with 9 bases identical to TRBD1. Losses at the gene ends were 4 bases for V and 5 bases for J; bases not matched to a gene: 5. Germline V gene sequence: CDR1 SGHAT, CDR2 FQNNGV. The CDR3 consists of 14 residues.

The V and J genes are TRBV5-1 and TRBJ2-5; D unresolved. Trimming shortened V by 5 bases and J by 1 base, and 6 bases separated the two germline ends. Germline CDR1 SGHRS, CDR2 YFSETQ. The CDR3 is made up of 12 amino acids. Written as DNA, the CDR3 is TGCGCCAGCAGGAGTGGCCAAGAGACCCAGTACTTC. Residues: CASRSGQETQYF. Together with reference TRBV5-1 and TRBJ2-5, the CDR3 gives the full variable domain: KAGVTQTPRYLIKTRGQQVTLSCSPISGHRSVSWYQQTPGQGLQFLFEYFSETQRNKGNFPGRFSGRQFSNSRSEMNVSTLELGDSALYLCASRSGQETQYFGPGTRLLVL.

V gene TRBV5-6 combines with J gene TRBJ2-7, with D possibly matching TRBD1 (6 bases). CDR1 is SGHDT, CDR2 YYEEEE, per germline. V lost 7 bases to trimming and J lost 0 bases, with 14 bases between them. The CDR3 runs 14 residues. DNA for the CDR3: TGTGCCAGCTTCGTGGGGGCTTTCTCCTACGAGCAGTACTTC. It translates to CASFVGAFSYEQYF.

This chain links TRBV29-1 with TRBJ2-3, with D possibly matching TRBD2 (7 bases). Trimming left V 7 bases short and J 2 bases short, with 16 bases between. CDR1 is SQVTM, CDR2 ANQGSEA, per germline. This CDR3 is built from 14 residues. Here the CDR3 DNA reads TGCAGCGGGGGTTGGGGGGGCCACACAGATACGCAGTATTTT. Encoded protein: CSGGWGGHTDTQYF.

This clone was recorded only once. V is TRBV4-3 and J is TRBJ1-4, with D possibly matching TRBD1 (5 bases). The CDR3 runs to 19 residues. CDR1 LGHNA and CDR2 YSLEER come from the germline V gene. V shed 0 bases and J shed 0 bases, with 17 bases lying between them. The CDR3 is CASSQERTTPLSTNEKLFF. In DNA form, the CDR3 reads TGCGCCAGCAGCCAAGAAAGGACAACACCTCTCTCAACTAATGAAAAACTGTTTTTT.

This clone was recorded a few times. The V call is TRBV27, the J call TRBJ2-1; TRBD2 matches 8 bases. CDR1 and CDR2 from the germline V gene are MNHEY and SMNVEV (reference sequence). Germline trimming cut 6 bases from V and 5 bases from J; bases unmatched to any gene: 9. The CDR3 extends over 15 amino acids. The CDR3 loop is CASSQPGLGNNEQFF. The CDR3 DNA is TGTGCCAGCAGCCAACCGGGACTAGGAAACAATGAGCAGTTCTTC.

The CDR3 loop reads CASSYEVASDTQYF. The CDR3 bases are TGTGCCAGCAGCTATGAGGTAGCTTCAGATACGCAGTATTTT. The chain carries TRBV5-4 and TRBJ2-3; D is uncertain. The germline V and J ends were trimmed by 3 bases and 4 bases, with 12 bases remaining between them. The germline CDR1 and CDR2 sequences are SGHNT and YYREEE (reference sequence). The CDR3 runs to 14 residues.

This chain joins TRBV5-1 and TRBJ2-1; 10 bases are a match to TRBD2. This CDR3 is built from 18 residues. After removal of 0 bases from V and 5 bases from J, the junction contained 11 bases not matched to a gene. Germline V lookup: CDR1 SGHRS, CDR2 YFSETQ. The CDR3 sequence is CASSLGYLAGVKDNEQFF. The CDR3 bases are TGCGCCAGCAGCTTGGGGTACCTAGCGGGAGTAAAGGACAATGAGCAGTTCTTC.

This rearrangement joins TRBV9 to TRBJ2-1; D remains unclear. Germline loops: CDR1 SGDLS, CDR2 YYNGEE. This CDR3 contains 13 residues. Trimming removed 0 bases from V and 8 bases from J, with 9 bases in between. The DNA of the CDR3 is TGTGCCAGCAGCGTAGGAGGCGCTCATGAGCAGTTCTTC. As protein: CASSVGGAHEQFF.

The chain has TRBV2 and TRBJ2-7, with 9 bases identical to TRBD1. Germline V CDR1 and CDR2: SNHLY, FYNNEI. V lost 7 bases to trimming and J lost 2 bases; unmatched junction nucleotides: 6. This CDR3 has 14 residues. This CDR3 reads CASIQRTGAYEQYF. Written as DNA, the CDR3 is TGTGCCAGCATTCAGAGGACAGGGGCCTACGAGCAGTACTTC.

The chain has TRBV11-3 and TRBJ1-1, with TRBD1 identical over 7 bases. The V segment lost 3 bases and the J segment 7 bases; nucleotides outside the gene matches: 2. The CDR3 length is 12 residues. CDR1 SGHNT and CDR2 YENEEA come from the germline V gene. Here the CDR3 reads CASSFRDSEAFF. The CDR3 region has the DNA TGTGCCAGCAGCTTCCGGGACAGTGAAGCTTTCTTT.

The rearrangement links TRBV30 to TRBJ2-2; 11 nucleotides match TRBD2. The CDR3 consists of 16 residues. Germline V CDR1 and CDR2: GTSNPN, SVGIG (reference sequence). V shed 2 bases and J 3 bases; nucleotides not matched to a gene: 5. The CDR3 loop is CAWSLLAGGHTGELFF. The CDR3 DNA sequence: TGTGCCTGGAGTCTTCTAGCGGGAGGCCACACCGGGGAGCTGTTTTTT.

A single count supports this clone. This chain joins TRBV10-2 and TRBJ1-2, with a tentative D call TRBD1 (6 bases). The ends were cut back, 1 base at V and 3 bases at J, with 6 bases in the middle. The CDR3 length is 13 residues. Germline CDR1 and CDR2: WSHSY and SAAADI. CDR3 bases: TGCGCCAGCAGTGAGTGGACAGACTATGGCTACACCTTC. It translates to CASSEWTDYGYTF.

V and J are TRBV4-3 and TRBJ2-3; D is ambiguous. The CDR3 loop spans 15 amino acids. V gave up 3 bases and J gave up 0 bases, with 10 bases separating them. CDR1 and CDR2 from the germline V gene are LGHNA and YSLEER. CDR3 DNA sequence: TGCGCCAGCAGCCAGGCTAGATCTAGCACAGATACGCAGTATTTT. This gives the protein CASSQARSSTDTQYF.

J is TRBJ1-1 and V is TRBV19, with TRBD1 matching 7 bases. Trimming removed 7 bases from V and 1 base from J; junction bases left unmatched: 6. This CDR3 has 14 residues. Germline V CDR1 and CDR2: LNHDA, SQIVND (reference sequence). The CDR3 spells CASTWTGSNTEAFF. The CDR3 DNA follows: TGTGCCAGTACATGGACAGGCTCGAACACTGAAGCTTTCTTT.

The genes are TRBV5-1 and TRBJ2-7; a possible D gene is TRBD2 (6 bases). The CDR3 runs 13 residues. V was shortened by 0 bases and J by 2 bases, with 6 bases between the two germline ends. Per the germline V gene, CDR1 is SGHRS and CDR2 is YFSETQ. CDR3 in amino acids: CASSLERAYEQYF. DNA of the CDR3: TGCGCCAGCAGCTTGGAGCGGGCCTACGAGCAGTACTTC.

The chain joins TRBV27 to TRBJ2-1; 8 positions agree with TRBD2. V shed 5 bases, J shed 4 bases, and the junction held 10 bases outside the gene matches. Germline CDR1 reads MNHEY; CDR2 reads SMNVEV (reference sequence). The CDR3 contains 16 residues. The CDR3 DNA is TGTGCCAGCAGTCTGCTGGGGGCGGGAGGTTACAATGAGCAGTTCTTC. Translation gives CASSLLGAGGYNEQFF.

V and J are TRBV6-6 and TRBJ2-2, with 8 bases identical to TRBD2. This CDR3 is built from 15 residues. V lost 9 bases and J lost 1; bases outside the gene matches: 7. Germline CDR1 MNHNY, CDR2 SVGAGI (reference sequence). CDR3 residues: CASKTGLENTGELFF. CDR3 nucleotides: TGTGCCAGTAAGACGGGACTAGAGAACACCGGGGAGCTGTTTTTT.

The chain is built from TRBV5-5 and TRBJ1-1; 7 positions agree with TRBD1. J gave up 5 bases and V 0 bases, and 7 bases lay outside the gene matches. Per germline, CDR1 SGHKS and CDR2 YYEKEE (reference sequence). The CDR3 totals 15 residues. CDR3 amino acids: CASSLGAGTETEAFF. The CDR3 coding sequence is TGTGCCAGCAGCTTGGGGGCCGGGACAGAAACTGAAGCTTTCTTT.